One and the same sample provided the 32 T cell receptor beta chains below, sequenced in a study of T cell responses to AZD1222 COVID-19 vaccine. This table comes from immunoSEQ multiplex PCR, and its TCRdb copy is limited to in-frame clones, with some not included. The sample lists roughly 180,000 clones, roughly 90% seen once, with 2.6% in the top ten. This sample comprised peripheral blood, obtained on day 0 of AZD1222 vaccination. The receptors come from an adult in good health.

V usage is TRBV19 and J usage is TRBJ2-1; D is uncertain. CDR3 size: 13 residues. The ends were cut back, 6 bases at V and 0 bases at J, with 6 bases in the middle. Germline-derived CDR1 and CDR2 are LNHDA and SQIVND (reference sequence). CDR3 bases: TGTGCCAGTAGCGCCAGCTCCTACAATGAGCAGTTCTTC. Translating it yields CASSASSYNEQFF.

The chain recombines TRBV7-2 with TRBJ2-6; no definite D call. The CDR3 consists of 16 residues. The germline V gene encodes CDR1 SGHTA and CDR2 FQGNSA. V dropped 2 bases and J dropped 0 bases, with 8 bases sitting between them. The CDR3 reads CASSLKLGSGANVLTF. The CDR3 DNA is TGTGCCAGCAGCTTAAAACTGGGCTCTGGGGCCAACGTCCTGACTTTC.

The gene calls are TRBV6-5 and TRBJ1-1, with 9 bases that match TRBD1. Per germline, CDR1 MNHEY and CDR2 SVGAGI. V was clipped by 6 bases and J by 5 bases; unmatched bases: 7. This CDR3 has 14 residues. Written as DNA, the CDR3 is TGTGCCAGCAGCCTACAGGGGGCGCGGACTGAAGCTTTCTTT. It codes for CASSLQGARTEAFF.

The chain combines TRBV5-1 with TRBJ1-1, with 8 bases lining up with TRBD1. The V gene's germline CDR1 is SGHRS and CDR2 YFSETQ. The CDR3 contains 15 residues. Trimming cost V 3 bases and J 1 base; bases outside gene matches: 5. This chain's CDR3 is CASSSAGGSNTEAFF. The DNA for the CDR3 is TGCGCCAGCAGCTCGGCAGGGGGCTCGAACACTGAAGCTTTCTTT.

The chain carries TRBV11-2 and TRBJ2-5; 7 bases align to TRBD2. The germline V gene encodes CDR1 SGHAT and CDR2 FQNNGV. The trim removed 5 bases at V and 2 bases at J, leaving 8 bases unmatched. This CDR3 region has 15 residues. Here the CDR3 reads CASSPPAGRQETQYF. CDR3 bases: TGTGCCAGCAGCCCCCCAGCGGGGCGGCAAGAGACCCAGTACTTC.

The CDR3 reads CASRALGAAGYGYTF. For the CDR3, the DNA is TGTGCCAGCAGGGCCCTGGGGGCGGCAGGCTATGGCTACACCTTC. This sequence joins TRBV9 and TRBJ1-2, with D possibly being TRBD1 (6 bases). The CDR3 has 15 amino acids. The germline gives CDR1 SGDLS, CDR2 YYNGEE. V gave up 5 bases and J gave up 4 bases, with 18 bases separating them. The full variable domain, rest sourced from reference TRBV9 and TRBJ1-2, is DSGVTQTPKHLITATGQRVTLRCSPRSGDLSVYWYQQSLDQGLQFLIQYYNGEERAKGNILERFSAQQFPDLHSELNLSSLELGDSALYFCASRALGAAGYGYTFGSGTRLTVV.

This chain connects TRBV9 to TRBJ1-4, with 7 bases lining up with TRBD1. Germline V lookup: CDR1 SGDLS, CDR2 YYNGEE. V lost 2 bases and J lost 0; bases outside the gene matches: 7. The CDR3 contains 17 residues. The CDR3 nucleotides read TGTGCCAGCAGCGTCCTAGGACAGGTCTCAACTAATGAAAAACTGTTTTTT. This gives the protein CASSVLGQVSTNEKLFF.

This rearrangement joins TRBV6-1 to TRBJ1-4, with TRBD1 matching 9 bases. CDR3 size: 16 residues. With V trimmed by 2 bases and J by 2 bases, 3 bases remained unmatched. Germline assignment: CDR1 MNHNS and CDR2 SASEGT. This CDR3 reads CASSERTGATNEKLFF. Here the CDR3 DNA reads TGTGCCAGCAGTGAACGGACAGGGGCTACTAATGAAAAACTGTTTTTT.

J is TRBJ2-7 and V is TRBV5-3, with D uncertain. TRBV5-3 is marked as an open reading frame, function uncertain. Trimming took 2 bases from V and 3 from J, leaving 21 bases between them. The CDR3 has 17 amino acids. The CDR3: CARSFADLPGRVYEQYF. As DNA, the CDR3 is TGTGCCAGAAGCTTTGCGGACCTCCCTGGAAGGGTCTACGAGCAGTACTTC.

V gene TRBV4-1 combines with J gene TRBJ2-3, with 9 bases lining up with TRBD2. V was clipped by 0 bases and J by 4 bases; unmatched bases: 8. Germline loops: CDR1 MGHRA, CDR2 YSYEKL. The CDR3 covers 17 residues. CDR3 coding DNA: TGCGCCAGCAGCCAAGATCCGCTAGCGGGATACGCAGATACGCAGTATTTT. The encoded protein is CASSQDPLAGYADTQYF.

The chain links TRBV18 to TRBJ1-5, with D unresolved. There are 13 residues in the CDR3. Germline assignment: CDR1 KGHSH and CDR2 LQKENI. Between the trimmed V and J ends, which lost 4 bases and 5 bases, there was a span of 9 bases. This chain's CDR3 is CASSLGRDQPQHF. The CDR3 DNA reads as TGTGCCAGCTCACTGGGCAGAGATCAGCCCCAGCATTTT.

CDR3 DNA: TGTGCCAGCAGCCAAATAAGACTACCGCGCGCCCCGGGGCCCTACGAGCAGTACTTC. Encoded protein: CASSQIRLPRAPGPYEQYF. The V and J genes are TRBV5-5 and TRBJ2-7; possibly TRBD1 or TRBD2 for D (5 bases each). Germline V gene sequence: CDR1 SGHKS, CDR2 YYEKEE (reference sequence). This CDR3 region has 19 residues. The V and J ends lost 4 bases and 2 bases respectively, with 28 bases between them.

The rearrangement uses TRBV2 and TRBJ2-7, with 9 nucleotides matching TRBD1. Germline values: CDR1 SNHLY, CDR2 FYNNEI. The CDR3 has 13 amino acids. V lost 7 bases and J lost 7; bases outside the gene matches: 8. CDR3 region: CASKPQGAWEQYF. The CDR3 DNA reads as TGTGCCAGCAAACCACAGGGGGCATGGGAGCAGTACTTC.

V usage is TRBV19 and J usage is TRBJ2-5, with 12 nucleotides matching TRBD2. V shed 5 bases, J shed 5 bases, and the junction held 12 bases outside the gene matches. The CDR3 sequence is 17 residues long. CDR1 is LNHDA and CDR2 is SQIVND in the germline V gene (reference sequence). The DNA for the CDR3 is TGTGCCAGTAGTGCGTGGGCTAGCGGGAGGGCCTGGGAGACCCAGTACTTC. Translating gives CASSAWASGRAWETQYF.

The chain has TRBV15 and TRBJ2-1, with D hard to call. V lost 1 base and J lost 10, with 11 bases in between. Per germline, CDR1 LNHNV and CDR2 YYDKDF (reference sequence). The CDR3 extends over 13 amino acids. The CDR3 DNA reads TGTGCCACCAGCAGAGTTCGCTCCGCGGAGCAGTTCTTC. As protein: CATSRVRSAEQFF.

V usage is TRBV4-1 and J usage is TRBJ2-7, with TRBD1 matching 7 bases. V shed 5 bases and J 4 bases; nucleotides not matched to a gene: 11. This CDR3 is built from 15 residues. The V gene's germline CDR1 is MGHRA and CDR2 YSYEKL. This CDR3 reads CASSSTGTDVYEQYF. In DNA, the CDR3 is TGCGCCAGCAGCTCCACCGGGACAGATGTTTACGAGCAGTACTTC.

V and J are TRBV19 and TRBJ1-6; no clear D gene. The germline V and J ends were trimmed by 8 bases and 7 bases, with 12 bases remaining between them. CDR1 is LNHDA, CDR2 SQIVND, per germline (reference sequence). CDR3 size: 13 residues. As DNA, the CDR3 is TGTGCCAGTGGCATTCAATACAATTCACCCCTCCACTTT. The encoded protein is CASGIQYNSPLHF. Variable domain in full (rest from reference TRBV19 and TRBJ1-6): DGGITQSPKYLFRKEGQNVTLSCEQNLNHDAMYWYRQDPGQGLRLIYYSQIVNDFQKGDIAEGYSVSREKKESFPLTVTSAQKNPTAFYLCASGIQYNSPLHFGNGTRLTVT.

This chain connects TRBV29-1 to TRBJ1-4, with TRBD1 as a possible D gene (6 bases). V was trimmed by 6 bases and J by 3 bases, leaving 14 bases between them. The CDR3 consists of 14 residues. Looked up from germline, CDR1 is SQVTM and CDR2 is ANQGSEA. CDR3 DNA sequence: TGCAGCGTCCCTGGGGGGCAGTCTAATGAAAAACTGTTTTTT. Protein sequence: CSVPGGQSNEKLFF. Full variable domain (outside the CDR3, taken from reference TRBV29-1 and TRBJ1-4): SAVISQKPSRDICQRGTSLTIQCQVDSQVTMMFWYRQQPGQSLTLIATANQGSEATYESGFVIDKFPISRPNLTFSTLTVSNMSPEDSSIYLCSVPGGQSNEKLFFGSGTQLSVL.

The rearrangement uses TRBV7-9 and TRBJ2-3; 7 bases are shared with TRBD2. The length of the CDR3 is 15 residues. The germline V gene encodes CDR1 SEHNR and CDR2 FQNEAQ (reference sequence). The V gene end was trimmed by 5 bases and the J gene end by 5 bases; junction bases not matched to a gene: 10. DNA for the CDR3: TGTGCCAGCAGCCCCCGTGGTGCGGGAGAAGATACGCAGTATTTT. Translated: CASSPRGAGEDTQYF.

V and J are TRBV14 and TRBJ1-5; D gene unclear. The CDR3 is 15 amino acids. The V gene lost 4 bases and the J gene lost 1 base, with 11 bases spanning the gap. Germline loops: CDR1 SGHDN, CDR2 FVKESK. In DNA form, the CDR3 reads TGTGCCAGCAGCCCCGAGGTCAGGAGCAATCAGCCCCAGCATTTT. This codes for CASSPEVRSNQPQHF.

The rearrangement links TRBV19 to TRBJ1-1; 7 positions agree with TRBD1. Trimming at V came to 6 bases and at J to 1 base, leaving 2 bases not matched to a gene. Germline CDR1 reads LNHDA; CDR2 reads SQIVND (reference sequence). This CDR3 contains 13 residues. CDR3 bases: TGTGCCAGTAGCTGGGACAGGAACACTGAAGCTTTCTTT. It yields the protein CASSWDRNTEAFF. The full variable domain, its missing parts supplied by reference TRBV19 and TRBJ1-1, is DGGITQSPKYLFRKEGQNVTLSCEQNLNHDAMYWYRQDPGQGLRLIYYSQIVNDFQKGDIAEGYSVSREKKESFPLTVTSAQKNPTAFYLCASSWDRNTEAFFGQGTRLTVV.

CDR3 sequence (DNA): TGTGCCAGCAGCCAACAGGAATTGAAAGGTGAGCAGTTCTTC. This encodes CASSQQELKGEQFF. The chain has TRBV3-1 (or the pseudogene TRBV3-2) and TRBJ2-1; no reliable D call. This CDR3 contains 14 residues. Trimming shortened V by 2 bases and J by 9 bases, and 14 bases separated the two germline ends. Germline V gene data show CDR1 as LGHDT and CDR2 as YNNKEL (reference sequence).

The chain has TRBV6-5 and TRBJ1-3, with 7 positions matching TRBD1. The V gene end was trimmed by 7 bases and the J gene end by 0 bases; junction bases not matched to a gene: 6. The germline gives CDR1 MNHEY, CDR2 SVGAGI. This CDR3 contains 15 residues. In nucleotides, the CDR3 is TGTGCCAGCACCCGTTCAGGGGGCTCTGGAAACACCATATATTTT. Translation gives CASTRSGGSGNTIYF.

V usage is TRBV5-6 and J usage is TRBJ2-7; 7 positions agree with TRBD2. Germline V gene sequence: CDR1 SGHDT, CDR2 YYEEEE. This CDR3 has 14 residues. Trimming cost V 1 base and J 3 bases; bases outside gene matches: 4. The CDR3 region has the DNA TGTGCCAGCAGCTTGCGGGGAGGGCTCTACGAGCAGTACTTC. This translates into CASSLRGGLYEQYF.

The rearrangement uses TRBV28 and TRBJ2-6, with TRBD1 matching 7 bases. Germline CDR1 and CDR2: MDHEN and SYDVKM. The CDR3 spans 17 residues. The junction had 9 bases not matched to a gene; V was cut back by 7 bases and J by 0 bases. CDR3 region: CASILTGRTSGANVLTF. The CDR3 bases are TGTGCCAGCATTTTGACAGGGAGAACCTCTGGGGCCAACGTCCTGACTTTC.

About this clone itself: At the DNA level, this CDR3 is encoded by other sequences in the same sample as well. This sequence joins TRBV18 and TRBJ1-1; D is undetermined. The CDR3 loop spans 14 amino acids. V was trimmed by 3 bases and J by 1 base, leaving 9 bases between them. Looked up from germline, CDR1 is KGHSH and CDR2 is LQKENI. CDR3 loop: CASSPAARNTEAFF. As DNA, the CDR3 is TGTGCCAGCTCACCCGCGGCCCGGAACACTGAAGCTTTCTTT.

The chain is built from TRBV5-1 and TRBJ2-1, with 7 bases that match TRBD2. The trim removed 2 bases at V and 2 bases at J, leaving 7 bases unmatched. This CDR3 contains 16 residues. The germline V gene encodes CDR1 SGHRS and CDR2 YFSETQ. The CDR3 DNA reads TGCGCCAGCAGCTTTCGTGGCGGGAGCCCCTACAATGAGCAGTTCTTC. This codes for CASSFRGGSPYNEQFF. Supplemented by reference TRBV5-1 and TRBJ2-1, the full variable domain reads KAGVTQTPRYLIKTRGQQVTLSCSPISGHRSVSWYQQTPGQGLQFLFEYFSETQRNKGNFPGRFSGRQFSNSRSEMNVSTLELGDSALYLCASSFRGGSPYNEQFFGPGTRLTVL.

The CDR3 loop is CASSTGQGASLNQPQHF. DNA for the CDR3: TGTGCCAGTAGTACGGGACAGGGGGCCTCTCTTAATCAGCCCCAGCATTTT. This chain connects TRBV19 to TRBJ1-5, with 12 bases aligning to TRBD1. The CDR3 extends over 17 amino acids. J gave up 4 bases and V 4 bases, and 8 bases lay outside the gene matches. Germline CDR1 and CDR2: LNHDA and SQIVND (reference sequence).

The chain has TRBV19 and TRBJ2-1, with TRBD2 identical over 15 bases. This CDR3 contains 20 residues. V shed 5 bases, J shed 0 bases, and the junction held 11 bases outside the gene matches. Per the germline V gene, CDR1 is LNHDA and CDR2 is SQIVND (reference sequence). The CDR3 DNA sequence: TGTGCCAGTAGTGTCCGGACTAGCGGGAGGGTTTCGTCCTCCTACAATGAGCAGTTCTTC. Translating gives CASSVRTSGRVSSSYNEQFF.

The chain carries TRBV12-3 or TRBV12-4 and TRBJ1-5; D ambiguous. CDR3 size: 13 residues. Trimming took off 3 bases at V and 0 bases at J, with 3 bases between the two ends. Here the CDR3 reads CASSFRSNQPQHF. The DNA for the CDR3 is TGTGCCAGCAGTTTCCGTAGCAATCAGCCCCAGCATTTT.

The V call is TRBV23-1, the J call TRBJ2-5; D gene uncertain. TRBV23-1 is an ORF, and what it does is uncertain. The ends were cut back, 0 bases at V and 1 base at J, with 9 bases in the middle. This CDR3 is built from 15 residues. The CDR3 nucleotides are TGCGCCAGCAGTCAATCGCACACCTGCCAAGAGACCCAGTACTTC. This encodes CASSQSHTCQETQYF.

The chain recombines TRBV7-3 with TRBJ2-1; 8 bases are a match to TRBD2. Germline V gene data show CDR1 as SGHTA and CDR2 as FQGTGA. J was trimmed by 6 bases and V by 5 bases; bases with no gene match: 9. The CDR3 sequence is 15 residues long. The CDR3 is CASSLQAGAGNEQFF. The CDR3 coding sequence is TGTGCCAGCAGCCTACAAGCGGGAGCGGGCAATGAGCAGTTCTTC.